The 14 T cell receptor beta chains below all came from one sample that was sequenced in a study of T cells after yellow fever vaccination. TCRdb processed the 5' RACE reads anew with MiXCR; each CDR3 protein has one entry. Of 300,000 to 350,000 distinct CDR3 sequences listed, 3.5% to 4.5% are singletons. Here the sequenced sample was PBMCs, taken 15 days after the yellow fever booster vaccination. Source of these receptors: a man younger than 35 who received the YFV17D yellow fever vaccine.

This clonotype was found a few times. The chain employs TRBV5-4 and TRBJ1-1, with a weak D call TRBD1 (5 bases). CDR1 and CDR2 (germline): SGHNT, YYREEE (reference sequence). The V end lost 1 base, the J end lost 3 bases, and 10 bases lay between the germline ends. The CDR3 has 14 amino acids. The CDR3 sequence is CASSLYQGDTEAFF. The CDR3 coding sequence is TGTGCCAGCAGCTTGTATCAGGGCGACACTGAAGCTTTCTTT.

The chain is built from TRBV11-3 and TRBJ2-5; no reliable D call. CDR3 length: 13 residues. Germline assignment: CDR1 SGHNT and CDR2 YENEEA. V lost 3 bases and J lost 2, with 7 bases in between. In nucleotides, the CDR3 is TGTGCCAGCAGCTTCAGTGTACAAGAGACCCAGTACTTC. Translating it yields CASSFSVQETQYF.

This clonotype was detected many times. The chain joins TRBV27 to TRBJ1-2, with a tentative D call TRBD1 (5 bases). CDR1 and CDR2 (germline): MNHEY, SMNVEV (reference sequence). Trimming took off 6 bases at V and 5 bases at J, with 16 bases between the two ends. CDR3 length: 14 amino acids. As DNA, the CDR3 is TGTGCCAGCAGAACAAACGAACCAGGGTATGGCTACACCTTC. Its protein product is CASRTNEPGYGYTF.

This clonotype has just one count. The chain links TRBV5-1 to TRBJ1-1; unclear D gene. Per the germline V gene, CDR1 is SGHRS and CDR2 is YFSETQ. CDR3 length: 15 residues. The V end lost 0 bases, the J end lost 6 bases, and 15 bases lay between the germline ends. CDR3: CASSLEGGFNSEAFF. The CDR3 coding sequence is TGCGCCAGCAGCTTGGAGGGCGGATTCAACTCTGAAGCTTTCTTT.

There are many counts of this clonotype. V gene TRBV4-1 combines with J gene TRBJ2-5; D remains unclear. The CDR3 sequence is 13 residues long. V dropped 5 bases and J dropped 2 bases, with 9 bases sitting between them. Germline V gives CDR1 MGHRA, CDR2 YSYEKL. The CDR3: CASSVIEQETQYF. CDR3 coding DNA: TGCGCCAGCAGCGTTATCGAGCAAGAGACCCAGTACTTC.

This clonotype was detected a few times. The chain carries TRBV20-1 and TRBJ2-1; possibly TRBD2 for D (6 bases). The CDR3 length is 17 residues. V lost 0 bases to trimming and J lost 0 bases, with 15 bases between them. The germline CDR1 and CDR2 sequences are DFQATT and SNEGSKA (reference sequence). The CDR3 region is CSARDHGRGSSYNEQFF. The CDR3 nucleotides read TGCAGTGCTAGAGATCATGGTCGGGGGAGCTCCTACAATGAGCAGTTCTTC.

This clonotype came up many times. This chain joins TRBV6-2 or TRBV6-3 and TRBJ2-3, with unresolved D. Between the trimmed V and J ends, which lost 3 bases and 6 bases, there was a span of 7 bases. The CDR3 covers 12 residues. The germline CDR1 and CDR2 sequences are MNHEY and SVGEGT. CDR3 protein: CASSYGPDTQYF. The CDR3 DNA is TGTGCCAGCAGTTATGGGCCCGATACGCAGTATTTT.

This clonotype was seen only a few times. The CDR3 sequence is CSVVYRSGGGYNEQFF. CDR3 DNA sequence: TGCAGCGTTGTATATCGAAGCGGGGGAGGCTACAATGAGCAGTTCTTC. This sequence joins TRBV29-1 and TRBJ2-1, with TRBD2 identical over 8 bases. The germline V gene encodes CDR1 SQVTM and CDR2 ANQGSEA. After removal of 4 bases from V and 3 bases from J, the junction contained 11 bases not matched to a gene. This CDR3 contains 16 residues.

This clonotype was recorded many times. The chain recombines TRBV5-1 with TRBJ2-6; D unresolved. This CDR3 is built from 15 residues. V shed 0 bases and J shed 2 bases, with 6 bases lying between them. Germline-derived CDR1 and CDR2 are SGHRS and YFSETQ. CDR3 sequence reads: CASSLVGAGANVLTF. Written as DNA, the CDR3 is TGCGCCAGCAGCTTGGTTGGCGCTGGGGCCAACGTCCTGACTTTC.

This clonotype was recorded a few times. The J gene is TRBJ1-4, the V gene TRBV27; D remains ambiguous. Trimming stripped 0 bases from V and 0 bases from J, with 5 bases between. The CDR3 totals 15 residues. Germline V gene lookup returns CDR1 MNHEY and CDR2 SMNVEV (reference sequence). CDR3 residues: CASSLSAATNEKLFF. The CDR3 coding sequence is TGTGCCAGCAGTTTATCCGCGGCAACTAATGAAAAACTGTTTTTT. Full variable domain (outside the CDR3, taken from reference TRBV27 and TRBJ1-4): EAQVTQNPRYLITVTGKKLTVTCSQNMNHEYMSWYRQDPGLGLRQIYYSMNVEVTDKGDVPEGYKVSRKEKRNFPLILESPSPNQTSLYFCASSLSAATNEKLFFGSGTQLSVL.

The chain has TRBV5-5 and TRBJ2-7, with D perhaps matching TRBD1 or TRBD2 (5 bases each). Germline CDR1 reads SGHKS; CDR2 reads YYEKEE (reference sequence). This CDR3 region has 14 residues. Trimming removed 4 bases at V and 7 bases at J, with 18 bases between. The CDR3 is CASSQRHGGFEQYV. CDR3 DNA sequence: TGTGCCAGCAGCCAAAGACATGGGGGATTTGAGCAGTACGTC.

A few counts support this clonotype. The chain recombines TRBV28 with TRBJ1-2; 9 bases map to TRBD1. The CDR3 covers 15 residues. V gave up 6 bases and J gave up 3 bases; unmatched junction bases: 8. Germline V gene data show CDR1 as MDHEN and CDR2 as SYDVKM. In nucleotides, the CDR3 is TGTGCCAGCAGAAGACCGGGACAGGGCCACTATGGCTACACCTTC. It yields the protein CASRRPGQGHYGYTF.

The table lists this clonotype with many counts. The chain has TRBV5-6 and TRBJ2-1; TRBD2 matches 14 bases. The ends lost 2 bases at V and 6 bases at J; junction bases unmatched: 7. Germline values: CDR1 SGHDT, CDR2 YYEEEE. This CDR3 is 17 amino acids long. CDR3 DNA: TGTGCCAGCAGCTTCTCCGGGACTAGCGGGGGTGTCAATGAGCAGTTCTTC. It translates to CASSFSGTSGGVNEQFF.

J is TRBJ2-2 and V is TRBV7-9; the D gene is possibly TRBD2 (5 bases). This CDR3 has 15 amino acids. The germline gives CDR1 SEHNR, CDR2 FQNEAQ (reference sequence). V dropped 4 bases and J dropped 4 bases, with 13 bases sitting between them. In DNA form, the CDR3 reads TGTGCCAGCAGCTCCCATACTAGTGGCACCGGGGAGCTGTTTTTT. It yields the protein CASSSHTSGTGELFF.